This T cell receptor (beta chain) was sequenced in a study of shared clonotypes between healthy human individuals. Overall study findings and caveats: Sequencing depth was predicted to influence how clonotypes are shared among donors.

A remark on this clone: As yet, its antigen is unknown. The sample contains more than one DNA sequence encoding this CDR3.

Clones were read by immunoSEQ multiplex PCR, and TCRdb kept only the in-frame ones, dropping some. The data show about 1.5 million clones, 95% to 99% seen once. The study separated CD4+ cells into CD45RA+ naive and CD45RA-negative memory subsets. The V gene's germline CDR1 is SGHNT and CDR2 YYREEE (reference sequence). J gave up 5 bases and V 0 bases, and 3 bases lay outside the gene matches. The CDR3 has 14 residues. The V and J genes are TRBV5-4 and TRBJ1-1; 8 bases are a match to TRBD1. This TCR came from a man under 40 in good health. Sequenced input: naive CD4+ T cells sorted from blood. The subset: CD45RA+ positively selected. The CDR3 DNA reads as TGTGCCAGCAGCTTGGGACAGGGGCGAACTGAAGCTTTCTTT. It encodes CASSLGQGRTEAFF. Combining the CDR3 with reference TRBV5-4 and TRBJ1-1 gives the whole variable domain ETGVTQSPTHLIKTRGQQVTLRCSSQSGHNTVSWYQQALGQGPQFIFQYYREEENGRGNFPPRFSGLQFPNYSSELNVNALELDDSALYLCASSLGQGRTEAFFGQGTRLTVV.